This T cell receptor (beta chain) appears in the sequencing data of a study of blood T cell repertoires in COVID-19. In the original processing: The authors estimated nucleated cell counts from reference gene primer amplification. Some clones are missing from TCRdb's copy, which holds only in-frame ones; the method was immunoSEQ multiplex PCR. D and trimming were read from the DNA, whereas the V and J calls and clone size are those reported in that table. The sample records roughly 250,000 clones, approximately 90% being singletons. Participants' own reports of clinical history determined their cohort assignment. The sequence was collected from a woman younger than 30 who had recovered from COVID-19. The sample comprised PBMCs or T cells enriched from blood (not recorded which).

CDR3 nucleotide sequence: TGTGCCAGTAGATCCCCTTTTGGGCAAAACACCGGGGAGCTGTTTTTT. Encoded protein: CASRSPFGQNTGELFF. V and J are TRBV19 and TRBJ2-2; D gene ambiguous. The CDR3 length is 16 residues. V dropped 6 bases and J dropped 2 bases, with 16 bases sitting between them. Germline values: CDR1 LNHDA, CDR2 SQIVND (reference sequence).